Only a few counts were recorded for the clone carrying this TCR beta chain. The antigen remains unidentified. These data originate in a study of regulatory T cells in long-lasting Graves disease. Findings of the study overall: With persistent disease, TRBV28, TRBJ1-2 and TRBJ2-5 were the favored segments.

The CDR3 spans 16 residues. V lost 6 bases to trimming and J lost 5 bases, with 20 bases between them. Germline values: CDR1 MDHEN, CDR2 SYDVKM. Time point described: persistent/refractory GD, antithyroid drugs over 5 years with positive TRAb. After RNA was extracted from PBMCs, the TCR library was made from it. CDR3-region Arm-PCR and iRepertoire HTBI primers produced the TCR beta libraries. From the multiplex PCR reads, TCRdb called clonotypes with MiXCR, one entry per CDR3 protein. The table has around 460,000 distinct CDR3 sequences, roughly a fifth seen once. This material consisted of peripheral blood mononuclear cells (PBMCs), taken when the disease was refractory, from a patient treated with antithyroid drugs. This rearrangement joins TRBV28 to TRBJ1-5; possibly TRBD1 for D (5 bases). The TCR sequence derives from a female donor with Graves disease. The CDR3 region is CASRLRDPGFDQPQHF. The CDR3 coding sequence is TGTGCCAGCAGACTTAGGGATCCAGGGTTCGATCAGCCCCAGCATTTT.